The 19 T cell receptor beta chains below come from one sample, sequenced in a study of shared T cell receptors in the human thymus. Using immunoSEQ multiplex PCR, the repertoire was profiled, and TCRdb retains in-frame clones only, with some absent. The sample has around 340,000 clones, approximately 95% seen once. The sequencing sample was made of thymocytes. Receptor source: a human donor.

The chain is built from TRBV15 and TRBJ1-2; 11 nucleotides line up with TRBD1. V was clipped by 0 bases and J by 6 bases; unmatched bases: 3. Germline V gene data show CDR1 as LNHNV and CDR2 as YYDKDF (reference sequence). The CDR3 extends over 15 amino acids. CDR3 nucleotide sequence: TGTGCCACCAGCAGAGAGAGGACAGGGGGCGATGGCTACACCTTC. This translates into CATSRERTGGDGYTF.

The chain joins TRBV28 to TRBJ2-7; D perhaps matches TRBD2 (5 bases). Trimming left V 6 bases short and J 2 bases short, with 14 bases between. The V gene's germline CDR1 is MDHEN and CDR2 SYDVKM. The CDR3 extends over 14 amino acids. The CDR3 DNA reads as TGTGCCAGCAGGCAGGTCACGAGGGCCTACGAGCAGTACTTC. It encodes CASRQVTRAYEQYF.

This clone was recorded only once. The rearrangement uses TRBV7-9 and TRBJ2-7; 10 nucleotides match TRBD2. The germline CDR1 and CDR2 sequences are SEHNR and FQNEAQ (reference sequence). CDR3 length equals 16 residues. The V segment lost 5 bases and the J segment 6 bases; nucleotides outside the gene matches: 13. In nucleotides, the CDR3 is TGTGCCAGCAGCCTAGATAGCGGGAGGCCATCGTCCGAGCAGTACTTC. Protein: CASSLDSGRPSSEQYF.

The chain recombines TRBV19 with TRBJ2-4; possibly TRBD1 for D (6 bases). V lost 4 bases, J lost 0 bases, and 16 bases lay in between. This CDR3 spans 17 amino acids. In germline, CDR1 is LNHDA, CDR2 SQIVND (reference sequence). The CDR3 is CASSRKGGNLAKNIQYF. DNA of the CDR3: TGTGCCAGTAGTAGGAAAGGGGGAAACCTAGCCAAAAACATTCAGTACTTC. Looking up the rest from reference TRBV19 and TRBJ2-4 gives the full variable domain: DGGITQSPKYLFRKEGQNVTLSCEQNLNHDAMYWYRQDPGQGLRLIYYSQIVNDFQKGDIAEGYSVSREKKESFPLTVTSAQKNPTAFYLCASSRKGGNLAKNIQYFGAGTRLSVL.

CDR3 DNA sequence: TGCAGCGTTGACAGCCAGGTTGTCGAAAAACTGTTTTTT. This translates into CSVDSQVVEKLFF. V and J are TRBV29-1 and TRBJ1-4; unclear D gene. This CDR3 comprises 13 residues. V lost 3 bases to trimming and J lost 8 bases, with 13 bases between them. CDR1 and CDR2 (germline): SQVTM, ANQGSEA.

The genes are TRBV7-2 and TRBJ2-3; the match to TRBD2 covers 14 bases. Germline V lookup: CDR1 SGHTA, CDR2 FQGNSA. The V and J ends lost 3 bases and 5 bases, in that order; junction bases with no gene match: 7. The CDR3 is made up of 17 amino acids. The CDR3 nucleotides read TGTGCCAGCAGCTTCCCTCCGGGACTAGCGGGAGAAGATACGCAGTATTTT. It encodes CASSFPPGLAGEDTQYF.

This sequence joins TRBV7-9 and TRBJ1-4; TRBD1 agrees at 11 bases. Trimming removed 4 bases from V and 7 bases from J; junction bases left unmatched: 11. Germline-derived CDR1 and CDR2 are SEHNR and FQNEAQ (reference sequence). This CDR3 is built from 17 residues. The CDR3 DNA is TGTGCCAGCAGCTACACCCGGGACAGGGGGGACGGTGAAAAACTGTTTTTT. Protein product: CASSYTRDRGDGEKLFF.

This chain connects TRBV4-2 to TRBJ2-7, with TRBD2 matching 7 bases. Germline trimming cut 4 bases from V and 5 bases from J; bases unmatched to any gene: 17. This CDR3 comprises 17 residues. The germline CDR1 and CDR2 sequences are LGHNA and YNFKEQ. CDR3 DNA: TGTGCCAGCAGCCCCCCCACCGGCGGGAGCACGGCCCACGAGCAGTACTTC. Residues: CASSPPTGGSTAHEQYF.

The sample holds one count of this clone. This chain links TRBV7-6 with TRBJ2-2; D is ambiguous. Germline CDR1 SGHVS, CDR2 FNYEAQ. Trimming shortened V by 3 bases and J by 0 bases, and 11 bases separated the two germline ends. CDR3 length equals 16 residues. The CDR3 nucleotides are TGTGCCAGCAGCTTGATTCCAGAAACGAACACCGGGGAGCTGTTTTTT. It specifies CASSLIPETNTGELFF.

The V call is TRBV11-1, the J call TRBJ2-7, with D possibly TRBD2 on 5 matching bases. With 3 bases removed from V and 2 bases from J, the gap between germline ends came to 14 bases. Germline CDR1 and CDR2: SGHAT and FQDESV (reference sequence). The CDR3 covers 15 residues. The DNA for the CDR3 is TGTGCCAGCAGCTTGCAGCGCCCGGGGACCTACGAGCAGTACTTC. This sequence encodes CASSLQRPGTYEQYF.

The CDR3 spells CASTTAGTGESAFEQYF. CDR3 DNA: TGTGCCAGCACCACGGCCGGGACAGGGGAATCAGCCTTCGAGCAGTACTTC. The rearrangement links TRBV27 to TRBJ2-7, with 10 bases that match TRBD1. CDR3 length: 17 amino acids. Germline V gives CDR1 MNHEY, CDR2 SMNVEV (reference sequence). V shed 7 bases and J 6 bases; nucleotides not matched to a gene: 18.

The chain joins TRBV28 to TRBJ2-6; tentative D call: TRBD1 (6 bases). Deletions cut 3 bases from V and 2 bases from J, with 8 bases between. Germline loops: CDR1 MDHEN, CDR2 SYDVKM. The CDR3 totals 15 residues. CDR3 region: CASSFRQAGANVLTF. The CDR3 nucleotides read TGTGCCAGCAGTTTTCGACAGGCTGGGGCCAACGTCCTGACTTTC.

The chain links TRBV15 to TRBJ2-3, with no clear D. CDR3 length equals 15 residues. V lost 1 base, J lost 1 base, and 9 bases lay in between. Germline loops: CDR1 LNHNV, CDR2 YYDKDF (reference sequence). For the CDR3, the DNA is TGTGCCACCAGCAGAGGTGGGCCTCGCACAGATACGCAGTATTTT. It codes for CATSRGGPRTDTQYF.

The chain employs TRBV7-2 and TRBJ2-2; 8 bases are a match to TRBD1. Trimming removed 5 bases from V and 6 bases from J; junction bases left unmatched: 8. CDR1 is SGHTA, CDR2 FQGNSA, per germline. The length of the CDR3 is 15 residues. CDR3 loop: CASSPRDRRAGELFF. CDR3 coding DNA: TGTGCCAGCAGCCCGAGGGACAGGAGGGCCGGGGAGCTGTTTTTT.

In DNA form, the CDR3 reads TGCGCCAGCAGCAGCGTGGACAGGGTGAACGATCAGCCCCAGCATTTT. This encodes CASSSVDRVNDQPQHF. This chain links TRBV5-1 with TRBJ1-5; 8 positions agree with TRBD1. With V trimmed by 4 bases and J by 5 bases, 11 bases remained unmatched. Germline V lookup: CDR1 SGHRS, CDR2 YFSETQ. The CDR3 consists of 16 residues. Based on the CDR3 plus reference TRBV5-1 and TRBJ1-5, the full variable domain is KAGVTQTPRYLIKTRGQQVTLSCSPISGHRSVSWYQQTPGQGLQFLFEYFSETQRNKGNFPGRFSGRQFSNSRSEMNVSTLELGDSALYLCASSSVDRVNDQPQHFGDGTRLSIL.

The chain carries TRBV5-1 and TRBJ1-2; possibly TRBD1 for D (5 bases). CDR3 size: 14 residues. The germline V and J ends were trimmed by 0 bases and 4 bases, with 10 bases remaining between them. CDR1 is SGHRS and CDR2 is YFSETQ in the germline V gene. The CDR3 spells CASSLDQGPYGYTF. In DNA, the CDR3 is TGCGCCAGCAGCTTGGATCAGGGCCCCTATGGCTACACCTTC.

The V gene is TRBV19, the J gene TRBJ1-1; D possibly corresponds to TRBD1 (6 bases). The CDR3 covers 15 residues. Per germline, CDR1 LNHDA and CDR2 SQIVND (reference sequence). V was trimmed by 6 bases and J by 4 bases, leaving 18 bases between them. CDR3 protein: CASSPQTGRGTEAFF. The CDR3 DNA follows: TGTGCCAGTAGCCCCCAGACAGGTCGGGGCACTGAAGCTTTCTTT. Using reference TRBV19 and TRBJ1-1 for the parts outside the CDR3, the full variable domain is DGGITQSPKYLFRKEGQNVTLSCEQNLNHDAMYWYRQDPGQGLRLIYYSQIVNDFQKGDIAEGYSVSREKKESFPLTVTSAQKNPTAFYLCASSPQTGRGTEAFFGQGTRLTVV.

V usage is TRBV28 and J usage is TRBJ2-3; 12 nucleotides match TRBD2. Germline loops: CDR1 MDHEN, CDR2 SYDVKM. Trimming at V came to 10 bases and at J to 9 bases, leaving 8 bases not matched to a gene. The CDR3 runs 13 residues. The CDR3 here is CATLTSGSGTQYF. CDR3 sequence (DNA): TGTGCCACCCTGACTAGCGGGAGTGGGACGCAGTATTTT. The variable domain in full, with the rest retrieved from reference TRBV28 and TRBJ2-3, is DVKVTQSSRYLVKRTGEKVFLECVQDMDHENMFWYRQDPGLGLRLIYFSYDVKMKEKGDIPEGYSVSREKKERFSLILESASTNQTSMYLCATLTSGSGTQYFGPGTRLTVL.

The rearrangement links TRBV10-3 to TRBJ2-1; 11 bases line up with TRBD2. Germline CDR1 and CDR2: ENHRY and SYGVKD. This CDR3 spans 17 amino acids. J was trimmed by 2 bases and V by 5 bases; bases with no gene match: 8. The CDR3 DNA is TGTGCCATCAGTCACCCGGGACTAGCGGCTCCCTACAATGAGCAGTTCTTC. Protein: CAISHPGLAAPYNEQFF.